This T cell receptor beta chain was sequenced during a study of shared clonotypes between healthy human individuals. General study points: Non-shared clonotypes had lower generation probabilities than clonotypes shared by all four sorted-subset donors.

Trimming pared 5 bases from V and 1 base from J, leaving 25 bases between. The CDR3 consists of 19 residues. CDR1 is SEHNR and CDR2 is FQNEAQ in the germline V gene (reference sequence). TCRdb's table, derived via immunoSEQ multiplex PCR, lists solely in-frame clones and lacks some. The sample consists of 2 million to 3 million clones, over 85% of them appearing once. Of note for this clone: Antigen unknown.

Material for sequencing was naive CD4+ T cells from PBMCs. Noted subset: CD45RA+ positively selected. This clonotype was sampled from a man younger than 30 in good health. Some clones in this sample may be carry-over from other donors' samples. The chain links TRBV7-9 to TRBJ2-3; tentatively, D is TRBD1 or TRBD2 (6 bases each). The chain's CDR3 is CASSPSGTYREKGTDTQYF. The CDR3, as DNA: TGTGCCAGCAGCCCCTCGGGGACTTACAGGGAAAAGGGCACAGATACGCAGTATTTT.